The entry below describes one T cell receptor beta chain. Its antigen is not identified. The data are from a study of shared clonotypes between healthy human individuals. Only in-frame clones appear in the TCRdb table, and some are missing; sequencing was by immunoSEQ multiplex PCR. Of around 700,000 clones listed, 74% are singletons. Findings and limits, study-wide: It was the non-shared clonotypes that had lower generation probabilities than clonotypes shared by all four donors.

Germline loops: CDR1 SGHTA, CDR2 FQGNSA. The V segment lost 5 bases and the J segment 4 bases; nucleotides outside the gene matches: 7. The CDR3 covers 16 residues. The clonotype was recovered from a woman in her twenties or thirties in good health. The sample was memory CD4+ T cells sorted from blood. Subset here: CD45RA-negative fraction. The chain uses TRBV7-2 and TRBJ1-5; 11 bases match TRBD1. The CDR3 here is CASSPRDRGENQPQHF. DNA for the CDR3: TGTGCCAGCAGCCCCCGGGACAGGGGGGAAAATCAGCCCCAGCATTTT.